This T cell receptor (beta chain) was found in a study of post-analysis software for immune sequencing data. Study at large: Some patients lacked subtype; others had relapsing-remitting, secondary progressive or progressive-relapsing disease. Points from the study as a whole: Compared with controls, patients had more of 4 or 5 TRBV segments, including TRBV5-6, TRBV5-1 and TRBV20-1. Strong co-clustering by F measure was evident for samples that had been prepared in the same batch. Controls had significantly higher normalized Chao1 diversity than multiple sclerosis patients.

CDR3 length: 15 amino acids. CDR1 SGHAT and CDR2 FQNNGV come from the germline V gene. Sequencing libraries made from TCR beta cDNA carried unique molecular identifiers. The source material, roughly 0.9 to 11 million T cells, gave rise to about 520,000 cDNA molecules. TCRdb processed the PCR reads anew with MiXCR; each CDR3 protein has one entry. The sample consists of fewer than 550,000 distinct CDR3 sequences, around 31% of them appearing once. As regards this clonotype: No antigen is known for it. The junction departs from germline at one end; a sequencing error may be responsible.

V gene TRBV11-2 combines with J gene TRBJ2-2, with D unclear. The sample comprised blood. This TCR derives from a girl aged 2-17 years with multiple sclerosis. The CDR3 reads CASSLVNIPTGELFF. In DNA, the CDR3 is TGTGCCAGTAGCTTAGTGAACATCCCCACCGGGGAGCTGTTTTTT.